The next 29 T cell receptor beta chains were all read from a single sample in a study of human T cells and chemical hapten exposure. TCRdb called the RACE reads again in MiXCR, with one record for every CDR3 protein. The sample gives approximately 260,000 distinct CDR3 sequences, approximately 8% of which show up once; about 1.1% is in the top ten. The sample's time point: pre-sensitization, week 0. Described treatment: therapeutic diphenylcyclopropenone sensitization with weekly scalp DPC. The starting material was whole blood, obtained in connection with sensitization to the hapten diphenylcyclopropenone (DPC). The receptors were gathered from a man between 18 and 29 years old with alopecia areata. Some clones in this sample may be carry-over from other donors' samples.

This clonotype has just a few counts. The chain combines TRBV28 with TRBJ1-6; D uncertain. The V end lost 6 bases, the J end lost 7 bases, and 13 bases lay between the germline ends. This CDR3 contains 14 residues. Germline lookup yields CDR1 MDHEN and CDR2 SYDVKM. The CDR3: CASSPTLRNSPLHF. CDR3 nucleotides: TGTGCCAGCAGCCCCACCCTGCGGAATTCACCCCTCCACTTT.

The V gene is TRBV6-6, the J gene TRBJ1-5; D gene ambiguous. CDR1 is MNHNY, CDR2 SVGAGI, per germline (reference sequence). This CDR3 is built from 13 residues. Trimming removed 2 bases at V and 6 bases at J, with 8 bases between. The DNA for the CDR3 is TGTGCCAGCAGTTACGCAGGCAGTCAGCCCCAGCATTTT. Translated: CASSYAGSQPQHF.

The chain links TRBV5-1 to TRBJ2-7; D is perhaps TRBD1 (5 bases). This CDR3 comprises 16 residues. Germline V CDR1 and CDR2: SGHRS, YFSETQ. Trimming took off 4 bases at V and 2 bases at J, with 19 bases between the two ends. Written as DNA, the CDR3 is TGCGCCAGCAGCGCTAACCCCGACAGAGATACCTACGAGCAGTACTTC. Its protein product is CASSANPDRDTYEQYF.

In its sample, this clonotype was seen once. Since no conserved phenylalanine or tryptophan closes the CDR3, a read error is the likely cause. CDR3 in amino acids: CASSTGTGVLGANVLTS. The CDR3, as DNA: TGCGCCAGCAGTACCGGGACAGGGGTTCTTGGGGCCAACGTCCTGACTTCC. This rearrangement joins TRBV5-1 to TRBJ2-6; TRBD1 agrees at 10 bases. The length of the CDR3 is 17 residues. The germline V gene has CDR1 SGHRS and CDR2 YFSETQ. After removal of 5 bases from V and 3 bases from J, the junction contained 8 bases not matched to a gene.

Many counts were recorded for this clonotype. The chain recombines TRBV7-2 with TRBJ2-3; TRBD1 matches at 9 bases. Germline V gene lookup returns CDR1 SGHTA and CDR2 FQGNSA. CDR3 length equals 16 residues. V gave up 5 bases and J gave up 3 bases; unmatched junction bases: 9. CDR3 nucleotides: TGTGCCAGCAGCACTACAGGGGGCGCAAGGACAGATACGCAGTATTTT. This gives the protein CASSTTGGARTDTQYF.

The chain combines TRBV10-3 with TRBJ1-5; D unclear. The CDR3 consists of 15 residues. V lost 0 bases and J 0 bases, leaving 6 bases between the germline ends. Germline V lookup: CDR1 ENHRY, CDR2 SYGVKD. CDR3 protein: CAISESRVSNQPQHF. CDR3 DNA: TGTGCCATCAGTGAGTCTAGGGTTAGCAATCAGCCCCAGCATTTT.

This clonotype came up many times. This chain links TRBV4-1 with TRBJ2-1; 7 nucleotides align to TRBD2. Germline CDR1 reads MGHRA; CDR2 reads YSYEKL. This CDR3 is built from 15 residues. V was clipped by 2 bases and J by 8 bases; unmatched bases: 9. The CDR3 reads CASSQPTSSGHEQFF. In nucleotides, the CDR3 is TGCGCCAGCAGCCAACCGACTAGCTCAGGCCATGAGCAGTTCTTC.

The chain has TRBV7-9 and TRBJ2-3, with 7 nucleotides matching TRBD1. CDR1 and CDR2 from the germline V gene are SEHNR and FQNEAQ (reference sequence). This CDR3 has 16 residues. The J segment lost 4 bases and the V segment lost 2 bases, leaving 9 bases of the junction unmatched. The CDR3 coding sequence is TGTGCCAGCAGCTTATCCAGGACAGGTCGATCAGATACGCAGTATTTT. Encoded protein: CASSLSRTGRSDTQYF.

This clonotype was seen a few times. The gene calls are TRBV28 and TRBJ2-7, with a weak D call TRBD2 (6 bases). The CDR3 sequence is 16 residues long. V was clipped by 6 bases and J by 3 bases, with 21 bases between them. Germline V lookup: CDR1 MDHEN, CDR2 SYDVKM. The CDR3 DNA reads as TGTGCCAGCAGCTTAACCTACCGGGACTCCAACTACGAGCAGTACTTC. It specifies CASSLTYRDSNYEQYF.

This clonotype has only a few counts. J is TRBJ2-5 and V is TRBV7-2; possible D gene TRBD2, 5 bases. Per the germline V gene, CDR1 is SGHTA and CDR2 is FQGNSA. The CDR3 spans 15 residues. V lost 8 bases, J lost 2 bases, and 18 bases lay in between. The CDR3 reads CASDAMAGLQETQYF. The DNA for the CDR3 is TGTGCCAGCGACGCCATGGCGGGCCTACAAGAGACCCAGTACTTC.

This clonotype has just a few counts. The V and J genes are TRBV12-3 or TRBV12-4 and TRBJ1-4; weak D call: TRBD1 (5 bases). V lost 4 bases, J lost 3 bases, and 9 bases lay in between. CDR3 length: 14 amino acids. For the CDR3, the DNA is TGTGCCAGCAGTTCTCAGGGAGCTAATGAAAAACTGTTTTTT. Translating it yields CASSSQGANEKLFF.

The rearrangement links TRBV4-2 to TRBJ2-5; no clear D gene. Per the germline V gene, CDR1 is LGHNA and CDR2 is YNFKEQ. Deletions cut 1 base from V and 1 base from J, with 7 bases between. CDR3 length: 14 amino acids. The CDR3 spells CASSQGGTQETQYF. CDR3 bases: TGTGCCAGCAGCCAAGGGGGTACCCAAGAGACCCAGTACTTC.

This clonotype was observed a few times. J is TRBJ1-1 and V is TRBV5-1; no clear D. Germline V gene sequence: CDR1 SGHRS, CDR2 YFSETQ. The CDR3 loop spans 15 amino acids. V was shortened by 1 base and J by 5 bases, with 15 bases between the two germline ends. In DNA, the CDR3 is TGCGCCAGCAGCTTGAAAGCCTTCACGGGGACTGAAGCTTTCTTT. Amino acid sequence: CASSLKAFTGTEAFF.

V usage is TRBV18 and J usage is TRBJ2-1; 8 positions match TRBD2. CDR1 KGHSH and CDR2 LQKENI come from the germline V gene. CDR3 size: 14 residues. V trimming: 5 bases; J trimming: 10 bases; junction bases outside the gene matches: 10. The CDR3 DNA is TGTGCCAGCTCATCGGTTAGCGGGGTATGGGAGCAGTTCTTC. This sequence encodes CASSSVSGVWEQFF.

This clonotype occurred a few times. The CDR3 loop reads CASSSGNPTNEKLFF. The CDR3 nucleotides read TGTGCCAGCAGTTCCGGAAACCCAACTAATGAAAAACTGTTTTTT. The rearrangement joins TRBV27 to TRBJ1-4; D is undetermined. The V gene's germline CDR1 is MNHEY and CDR2 SMNVEV (reference sequence). This CDR3 contains 15 residues. V was pared by 4 bases and J by 0 bases, with 9 bases between.

V is TRBV4-1 and J is TRBJ2-1; possible D gene TRBD2, 5 bases. The CDR3 loop spans 13 amino acids. Germline V CDR1 and CDR2: MGHRA, YSYEKL. V lost 6 bases, J lost 6 bases, and 12 bases lay in between. In DNA, the CDR3 is TGCGCCAGCAGGCCACTAGGACGCAATGAGCAGTTCTTC. Translation gives CASRPLGRNEQFF.

This clonotype occurred a few times. The rearrangement joins TRBV18 to TRBJ2-3; 11 bases map to TRBD2. Germline CDR1 KGHSH, CDR2 LQKENI. CDR3 length equals 15 residues. The V gene end was trimmed by 3 bases and the J gene end by 3 bases; junction bases not matched to a gene: 2. Written as DNA, the CDR3 is TGTGCCAGCTCACCGACTAGCGGGGCTACAGATACGCAGTATTTT. Translated, it gives CASSPTSGATDTQYF. Full variable domain (rest looked up from reference TRBV18 and TRBJ2-3): NAGVMQNPRHLVRRRGQEARLRCSPMKGHSHVYWYRQLPEEGLKFMVYLQKENIIDESGMPKERFSAEFPKEGPSILRIQQVVRGDSAAYFCASSPTSGATDTQYFGPGTRLTVL.

This clonotype appeared many times. The chain is built from TRBV4-1 and TRBJ2-3; a possible D gene is TRBD2 (6 bases). V was shortened by 3 bases and J by 3 bases, with 10 bases between the two germline ends. Germline CDR1 is MGHRA and CDR2 is YSYEKL. This CDR3 is 14 amino acids long. CDR3 nucleotide sequence: TGCGCCAGCAGCCAGGGACTGAGGACAGATACGCAGTATTTT. This translates into CASSQGLRTDTQYF.

V is TRBV6-2 or TRBV6-3 and J is TRBJ2-7, with 9 bases that match TRBD1. The CDR3 runs 14 residues. Trimming removed 3 bases from V and 2 bases from J; junction bases left unmatched: 2. In germline, CDR1 is MNHEY, CDR2 SVGEGT. For the CDR3, the DNA is TGTGCCAGCAGTTATCGGACAGGGGCCTACGAGCAGTACTTC. Translated: CASSYRTGAYEQYF.

This clonotype was detected ten times or more. The chain uses TRBV7-9 and TRBJ2-2; 9 bases are shared with TRBD1. The CDR3 runs to 16 residues. Germline CDR1 reads SEHNR; CDR2 reads FQNEAQ (reference sequence). V was clipped by 5 bases and J by 2 bases; unmatched bases: 6. Here the CDR3 DNA reads TGTGCCAGCAGCCCACGGACAGGGGAAAACACCGGGGAGCTGTTTTTT. Its translation is CASSPRTGENTGELFF.

The genes are TRBV4-3 and TRBJ1-1, with D unresolved. The CDR3 covers 15 residues. Trimming cost V 0 bases and J 10 bases, with 18 bases left between them. Per germline, CDR1 LGHNA and CDR2 YSLEER. The CDR3 sequence: CASSQDRSSAPAAFF. For the CDR3, the DNA is TGCGCCAGCAGCCAAGATAGGTCCTCGGCTCCCGCAGCTTTCTTT.

This clonotype was observed a handful of times. The V and J genes are TRBV9 and TRBJ2-4; a weak D match, TRBD2 (6 bases). Trimming removed 0 bases at V and 14 bases at J, with 15 bases between. Germline V gene sequence: CDR1 SGDLS, CDR2 YYNGEE. The CDR3 extends over 13 amino acids. CDR3 DNA sequence: TGTGCCAGCAGCGTAGAGGCGGGGTCGGTCGAGTACTTC. Translated: CASSVEAGSVEYF.

This clonotype was recorded many times. The genes are TRBV28 and TRBJ2-7; no firm D call. The CDR3 is 13 amino acids. Germline V lookup: CDR1 MDHEN, CDR2 SYDVKM. V lost 4 bases to trimming and J lost 1 base, with 8 bases between them. The CDR3 region has the DNA TGTGCCAGCAGTTCCCTTATGTCCTACGAGCAGTACGTC. Protein: CASSSLMSYEQYV.

This clonotype turned up a few times. The chain has TRBV7-9 and TRBJ1-1; 7 bases are a match to TRBD1. The CDR3 length is 15 residues. After removal of 5 bases from V and 1 base from J, the junction contained 7 bases not matched to a gene. Germline V lookup: CDR1 SEHNR, CDR2 FQNEAQ (reference sequence). The CDR3 region has the DNA TGTGCCAGCAGCAGCCGGGGACAGCCGAACACTGAAGCTTTCTTT. Translating it yields CASSSRGQPNTEAFF.

This clonotype was found a few times. The chain couples TRBV12-3 or TRBV12-4 to TRBJ1-1, with TRBD1 matching over 8 bases. The length of the CDR3 is 15 residues. After removal of 6 bases from V and 0 bases from J, the junction contained 6 bases not matched to a gene. Here the CDR3 reads CASRPDRGLNTEAFF. CDR3 sequence (DNA): TGTGCCAGCAGGCCTGACAGGGGTTTGAACACTGAAGCTTTCTTT.

This clonotype was observed a few times. This CDR3 reads CASSSSWEKAFF. In DNA, the CDR3 is TGTGCCAGCAGCTCCTCCTGGGAGAAAGCTTTCTTT. The chain uses TRBV7-3 and TRBJ1-1, with D unresolved. CDR3 length: 12 amino acids. Trimming shortened V by 4 bases and J by 9 bases, and 12 bases separated the two germline ends. Germline V lookup: CDR1 SGHTA, CDR2 FQGTGA.

This clonotype showed up many times. V usage is TRBV29-1 and J usage is TRBJ2-1; D is possibly TRBD1 or TRBD2 (5 bases each). Trimming shortened V by 6 bases and J by 7 bases, and 13 bases separated the two germline ends. The germline CDR1 and CDR2 sequences are SQVTM and ANQGSEA. The CDR3 contains 12 residues. CDR3 in DNA: TGCAGCGTCTTGTCTGGGGGAAATGAGCAGTTCTTC. It yields the protein CSVLSGGNEQFF.

This clonotype was recorded a few times. The chain carries TRBV6-2 or TRBV6-3 and TRBJ2-3, with D unclear. The CDR3 is made up of 13 amino acids. CDR1 is MNHEY, CDR2 SVGEGT, per germline. Trimming removed 5 bases from V and 8 bases from J, with 14 bases in between. Here the CDR3 reads CASSGVWFATQYF. The CDR3 bases are TGTGCCAGCAGTGGGGTGTGGTTCGCTACGCAGTATTTT.

The V and J genes are TRBV7-6 and TRBJ2-1; possible D gene TRBD2, 5 bases. The germline CDR1 and CDR2 sequences are SGHVS and FNYEAQ. V lost 1 base, J lost 2 bases, and 9 bases lay in between. The CDR3 totals 15 residues. CDR3 region: CASSLGGSPYNEQFF. The DNA for the CDR3 is TGTGCCAGCAGCTTAGGAGGGTCCCCCTACAATGAGCAGTTCTTC.